The 28 T cell receptor beta chains below all came from one sample that was sequenced in a study of cytomegalovirus exposure and HLA in healthy donors (dated 2017 in TCRdb). Libraries were constructed by the immunoSEQ multiplex PCR assay. The multiplex PCR relied on a mix of 60 forward primers for TCR Vbeta segments and 13 reverse primers for TCR Jbeta segments. TCRdb's version of the immuneACCESS table is confined to in-frame rearrangements and falls short of the full clone set. An unresolved V gene accounts for under half of the shortfall where checked; the remainder is of unknown origin. The sample table includes approximately 120,000 clones. The ten biggest clones cover approximately 0.99% of the sample. Material: PBMCs. The source is a man younger than 35 in good health and CMV-seronegative.

The chain has TRBV25-1 and TRBJ2-7; TRBD2 matches at 9 bases. The CDR3 is 14 amino acids. In germline, CDR1 is MGHDK, CDR2 SYGVNS. J gave up 0 bases and V 5 bases, and 2 bases lay outside the gene matches. For the CDR3, the DNA is TGTGCCAGCAGTTCTAGCGGGGACTCCTACGAGCAGTACTTC. This translates into CASSSSGDSYEQYF.

The rearrangement joins TRBV30 to TRBJ1-2, with a tentative D call TRBD1 (5 bases). Trimming stripped 2 bases from V and 5 bases from J, with 15 bases between. Germline V gene lookup returns CDR1 GTSNPN and CDR2 SVGIG (reference sequence). This CDR3 comprises 14 residues. This chain's CDR3 is CAWSTGRVVYGYTF. CDR3 coding DNA: TGTGCCTGGAGTACCGGCAGGGTGGTATATGGCTACACCTTC.

CDR3 region: CASGDRNNQPQHF. In DNA, the CDR3 is TGTGCCAGCGGGGACAGAAACAATCAGCCCCAGCATTTT. The chain couples TRBV27 to TRBJ1-5; 7 bases agree with TRBD1. Germline CDR1 and CDR2: MNHEY and SMNVEV (reference sequence). J lost 3 bases, V lost 8 bases, and 4 bases had no gene match. The CDR3 is 13 amino acids.

This rearrangement joins TRBV18 to TRBJ1-1; 8 bases agree with TRBD1. V lost 2 bases, J lost 1 base, and 3 bases stayed unmatched. Germline V lookup: CDR1 KGHSH, CDR2 LQKENI. The CDR3 has 15 residues. The CDR3 bases are TGTGCCAGCTCACCAAACAGGGGGTCGAACACTGAAGCTTTCTTT. Translated, it gives CASSPNRGSNTEAFF.

This rearrangement joins TRBV28 to TRBJ2-5; D is perhaps TRBD2 (6 bases). CDR3 size: 15 residues. Germline assignment: CDR1 MDHEN and CDR2 SYDVKM. V gave up 5 bases and J gave up 3 bases, with 16 bases separating them. The CDR3 loop is CASSPWGDLEETQYF. The CDR3 nucleotides read TGTGCCAGCAGTCCCTGGGGGGACCTCGAAGAGACCCAGTACTTC. The whole variable domain, remainder taken from reference TRBV28 and TRBJ2-5, is DVKVTQSSRYLVKRTGEKVFLECVQDMDHENMFWYRQDPGLGLRLIYFSYDVKMKEKGDIPEGYSVSREKKERFSLILESASTNQTSMYLCASSPWGDLEETQYFGPGTRLLVL.

The genes are TRBV10-3 and TRBJ1-2; unclear D gene. Trimming took 4 bases from V and 3 from J, leaving 12 bases between them. The CDR3 has 14 amino acids. In germline, CDR1 is ENHRY, CDR2 SYGVKD. Here the CDR3 reads CAISGGSWDYGYTF. CDR3 sequence (DNA): TGTGCCATCAGTGGAGGGTCCTGGGACTATGGCTACACCTTC.

Concerning this clone: A read error may account for a junction end that differs from germline. This chain connects TRBV30 to TRBJ1-1, with TRBD1 matching over 7 bases. Germline V gene data show CDR1 as GTSNPN and CDR2 as SVGIG (reference sequence). This CDR3 is 11 amino acids long. CDR3 DNA: TGTGCCTGGAGTGCTGGGACAGAGATCTACTTT. Its translation: CAWSAGTEIYF.

The chain employs TRBV4-2 and TRBJ2-1; D is possibly TRBD2 (5 bases). The germline V gene encodes CDR1 LGHNA and CDR2 YNFKEQ. The CDR3 is 22 residues long. Trimming cost V 0 bases and J 4 bases, with 31 bases left between them. The CDR3 loop is CASSQETLRGSVQSFGYNEQFF. In nucleotides, the CDR3 is TGTGCCAGCAGCCAAGAAACCCTACGTGGTAGCGTTCAGTCATTTGGGTACAATGAGCAGTTCTTC.

The genes are TRBV27 and TRBJ1-2, with D maybe TRBD1 (5 bases). Germline CDR1 reads MNHEY; CDR2 reads SMNVEV (reference sequence). V was clipped by 6 bases and J by 2 bases, with 22 bases between them. This CDR3 has 17 residues. This CDR3 is CASRSIYGGVQNYGYTF. Written as DNA, the CDR3 is TGTGCCAGCAGAAGTATCTACGGGGGGGTTCAGAACTATGGCTACACCTTC.

V is TRBV30 and J is TRBJ2-4; D possibly corresponds to TRBD2 (5 bases). Germline loops: CDR1 GTSNPN, CDR2 SVGIG (reference sequence). This CDR3 region has 18 residues. V shed 1 base and J shed 0 bases, with 19 bases lying between them. The CDR3 is CAWSAHFGEGLAKNIQYF. CDR3 bases: TGTGCCTGGAGTGCACACTTTGGTGAGGGATTAGCCAAAAACATTCAGTACTTC.

V gene TRBV7-9 combines with J gene TRBJ2-1, with TRBD2 as a possible D gene (6 bases). The V end lost 5 bases, the J end lost 8 bases, and 10 bases lay between the germline ends. CDR1 SEHNR and CDR2 FQNEAQ come from the germline V gene (reference sequence). There are 12 residues in the CDR3. DNA for the CDR3: TGTGCCAGCAGCCCCTGGGACTATGAGCAGTTCTTC. It codes for CASSPWDYEQFF.

CDR3 sequence: CATRTGMEDEQYF. CDR3 nucleotide sequence: TGTGCCACTAGGACAGGGATGGAGGACGAGCAGTACTTC. The chain has TRBV10-3 and TRBJ2-7; 8 bases are a match to TRBD1. Germline values: CDR1 ENHRY, CDR2 SYGVKD. Trimming at V came to 10 bases and at J to 5 bases, leaving 10 bases not matched to a gene. The CDR3 is made up of 13 amino acids.

The chain carries TRBV5-4 and TRBJ2-5; D may be TRBD2 (5 bases). Trimming took off 3 bases at V and 4 bases at J, with 10 bases between the two ends. The germline V gene encodes CDR1 SGHNT and CDR2 YYREEE (reference sequence). The CDR3 length is 13 residues. The DNA for the CDR3 is TGTGCCAGCAGCTATAGCGTTCTAGAGACCCAGTACTTC. It translates to CASSYSVLETQYF.

This chain uses TRBV30 with TRBJ1-4; D unresolved. The CDR3 contains 10 residues. Germline V lookup: CDR1 GTSNPN, CDR2 SVGIG (reference sequence). V lost 4 bases and J lost 8, with 5 bases in between. As DNA, the CDR3 is TGTGCCTGGAACCAGGAAAAACTGTTTTTT. It encodes CAWNQEKLFF.

The chain has TRBV5-1 and TRBJ2-1; 10 bases fit TRBD2. The germline V gene has CDR1 SGHRS and CDR2 YFSETQ. This CDR3 has 15 residues. Unmatched junction bases numbered 3, after V lost 6 bases and J lost 0 bases. The CDR3 protein is CASTERGGSYNEQFF. In DNA form, the CDR3 reads TGCGCCAGCACGGAGCGGGGGGGCTCCTACAATGAGCAGTTCTTC.

V and J are TRBV29-1 and TRBJ2-7; D gene ambiguous. The CDR3 is 12 amino acids. Trimming removed 4 bases from V and 2 bases from J, with 9 bases in between. Per germline, CDR1 SQVTM and CDR2 ANQGSEA. The CDR3 sequence is CSVVEAAYEQYF. CDR3 bases: TGCAGCGTTGTAGAGGCCGCCTACGAGCAGTACTTC.

The J gene is TRBJ1-4, the V gene TRBV5-4; no clear D gene. CDR1 and CDR2 from the germline V gene are SGHNT and YYREEE (reference sequence). V was shortened by 1 base and J by 4 bases, with 11 bases between the two germline ends. The CDR3 runs 15 residues. CDR3 residues: CASSLRERGNEKLFF. Here the CDR3 DNA reads TGTGCCAGCAGCTTGCGGGAGCGGGGTAATGAAAAACTGTTTTTT.

The J gene is TRBJ2-7, the V gene TRBV27; D is unresolved. Trimming stripped 5 bases from V and 3 bases from J, with 14 bases between. Germline V lookup: CDR1 MNHEY, CDR2 SMNVEV (reference sequence). The CDR3 runs 14 residues. The CDR3 loop reads CASSPASFVYEQYF. CDR3 nucleotides: TGTGCCAGCAGTCCCGCGAGTTTTGTCTACGAGCAGTACTTC.

The rearrangement links TRBV7-2 to TRBJ2-5; possibly TRBD2 for D (6 bases). Per the germline V gene, CDR1 is SGHTA and CDR2 is FQGNSA. The CDR3 totals 15 residues. The ends were cut back, 5 bases at V and 5 bases at J, with 18 bases in the middle. The CDR3 loop reads CASSRKLGRGETQYF. The CDR3 DNA reads TGTGCCAGCAGCAGAAAGTTAGGCCGGGGGGAGACCCAGTACTTC.

The chain uses TRBV28 and TRBJ2-3, with TRBD2 matching 9 bases. CDR3 length equals 18 residues. V lost 5 bases to trimming and J lost 0 bases; unmatched junction nucleotides: 12. The V gene's germline CDR1 is MDHEN and CDR2 SYDVKM. CDR3 nucleotide sequence: TGTGCCAGCAGTGCACTACCCGGGACTAGCCTTAGCACAGATACGCAGTATTTT. Its protein is CASSALPGTSLSTDTQYF.

The rearrangement links TRBV7-9 to TRBJ1-1; D is unresolved. The length of the CDR3 is 14 residues. From germline, CDR1 is SEHNR and CDR2 FQNEAQ (reference sequence). V shed 3 bases and J shed 4 bases, with 12 bases lying between them. CDR3 DNA sequence: TGTGCCAGCAGCTTTCGGATAGCGGGCACTGAAGCTTTCTTT. It codes for CASSFRIAGTEAFF.

The CDR3 nucleotides are TGTGCCAGCAGCCTACAGGGATCCGGTCAGCCCCAGCATTTT. Residues: CASSLQGSGQPQHF. The V and J genes are TRBV7-9 and TRBJ1-5; possible D gene TRBD1, 6 bases. The ends were cut back, 5 bases at V and 6 bases at J, with 14 bases in the middle. Per the germline V gene, CDR1 is SEHNR and CDR2 is FQNEAQ (reference sequence). CDR3 length: 14 amino acids. Complete variable domain (other parts from reference TRBV7-9 and TRBJ1-5): DTGVSQNPRHKITKRGQNVTFRCDPISEHNRLYWYRQTLGQGPEFLTYFQNEAQLEKSRLLSDRFSAERPKGSFSTLEIQRTEQGDSAMYLCASSLQGSGQPQHFGDGTRLSIL.

The chain carries TRBV5-4 and TRBJ2-5; TRBD2 matches 11 bases. The V and J ends lost 3 bases and 1 base, in that order; junction bases with no gene match: 2. CDR1 SGHNT and CDR2 YYREEE come from the germline V gene (reference sequence). This CDR3 is built from 15 residues. CDR3 residues: CASSSTSGVQETQYF. For the CDR3, the DNA is TGTGCCAGCAGCTCGACTAGCGGGGTCCAAGAGACCCAGTACTTC.

The J gene is TRBJ2-5, the V gene TRBV10-3; 9 nucleotides line up with TRBD2. The germline CDR1 and CDR2 sequences are ENHRY and SYGVKD. The CDR3 is 14 residues long. The J segment lost 1 base and the V segment lost 10 bases, leaving 7 bases of the junction unmatched. CDR3 residues: CATKAGGPQETQYF. Written as DNA, the CDR3 is TGTGCCACCAAAGCGGGAGGTCCCCAAGAGACCCAGTACTTC.

The CDR3 DNA sequence: TGCGCCAGCAGCCAAACGACGGACAGAGTGGGGCCCACCGGGGAGCTGTTTTTT. It is translated as CASSQTTDRVGPTGELFF. J is TRBJ2-2 and V is TRBV4-1, with D tentatively TRBD1 (6 bases). The germline V gene encodes CDR1 MGHRA and CDR2 YSYEKL. This CDR3 is 18 amino acids long. The V gene lost 2 bases and the J gene lost 4 bases, with 20 bases spanning the gap.

The V gene is TRBV5-1, the J gene TRBJ2-7; 8 nucleotides agree with TRBD2. Germline V gene sequence: CDR1 SGHRS, CDR2 YFSETQ. V shed 4 bases and J 6 bases; nucleotides not matched to a gene: 9. There are 14 residues in the CDR3. CDR3 DNA: TGCGCCAGCAGCCCCGGGGGGGCGAGCGGCGAGCAGTACTTC. Translating gives CASSPGGASGEQYF.

A word on this clone: One junction end does not reproduce the germline sequence, and a read error may be involved. The chain couples TRBV18 to TRBJ1-1; 11 positions match TRBD1. CDR3 length: 15 amino acids. The V gene's germline CDR1 is KGHSH and CDR2 LQKENI. The CDR3 DNA reads TGTGCCGGCTCACCTTCACGGACAGGGGGCACCGTGTTGGGGTTT. Translating it yields CAGSPSRTGGTVLGF.

The chain combines TRBV9 with TRBJ1-3, with D unresolved. The V end was cut by 4 bases, the J end by 0 bases, with 14 bases between. The CDR3 consists of 16 residues. Germline CDR1 reads SGDLS; CDR2 reads YYNGEE. CDR3 sequence: CASSPRTDFSGNTIYF. Written as DNA, the CDR3 is TGTGCCAGCAGCCCCAGGACGGACTTCTCTGGAAACACCATATATTTT.